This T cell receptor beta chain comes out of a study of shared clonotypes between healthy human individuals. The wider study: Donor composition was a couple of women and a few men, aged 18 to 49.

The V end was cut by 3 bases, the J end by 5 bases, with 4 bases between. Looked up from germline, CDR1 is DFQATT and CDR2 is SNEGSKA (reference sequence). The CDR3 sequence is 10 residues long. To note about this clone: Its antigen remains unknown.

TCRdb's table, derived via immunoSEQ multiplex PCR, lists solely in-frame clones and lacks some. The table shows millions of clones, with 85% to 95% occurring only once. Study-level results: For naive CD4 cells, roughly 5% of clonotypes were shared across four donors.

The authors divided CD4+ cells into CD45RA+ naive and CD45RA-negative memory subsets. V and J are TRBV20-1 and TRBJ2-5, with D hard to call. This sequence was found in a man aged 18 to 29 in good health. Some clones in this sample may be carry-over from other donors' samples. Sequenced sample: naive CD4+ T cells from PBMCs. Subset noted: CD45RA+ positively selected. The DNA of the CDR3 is TGCAGTGCTAGTGACGAGACCCAGTACTTC. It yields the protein CSASDETQYF.